This T cell receptor beta chain was identified during a study of early T cells in non-severe SARS-CoV-2 infection. About this clonotype itself: Being one base from a much bigger clone, this may be a read error.

The CDR3 is made up of 14 amino acids. Germline assignment: CDR1 WSHSY and CDR2 SAAADI. TCRdb re-analysed the 5' RACE reads in MiXCR, keeping a single row per CDR3 protein. The sample carries around 19,000 distinct CDR3 sequences, under 6.5% recorded once. This TCR derives from an adult who was a healthcare worker with PCR-confirmed SARS-CoV-2 infection or an uninfected control (not recorded which). Sequencing was performed on whole blood. The chain employs TRBV10-2 and TRBJ2-2; the match to TRBD2 covers 7 bases. CDR3 residues: CASSGTKPVGGLFF. CDR3 sequence (DNA): TGCGCCAGCTCCGGGACTAAACCCGTCGGGGGGCTGTTTTTT.